Listed below are T cell receptor beta chains from one sample, sequenced in a study of PD-1 blockade in classical Hodgkin lymphoma. TCRdb's copy holds only in-frame clones and misses some; the assay was immunoSEQ multiplex PCR. The sample carries 45,000 to 55,000 clones, 65% to 85% recorded once. This material consisted of peripheral blood mononuclear cells (PBMCs), taken at baseline. The receptors come from a human donor with classical Hodgkin lymphoma. Each CDR3 is given with its conserved first and last residue. The D gene is left open where the match is weak. Only part of the rows carry a size: once, few, many, or a class if the clone is expanded.

V: TRBV5-8; size: NA; D: NA; J: TRBJ1-2; CDR3: CASSLVGYTF; DNA: TGTGCCAGCAGCTTGGTTGGCTACACCTTC
V: TRBV28; size: large; D: NA; J: TRBJ2-7; CDR3: CASSFSSYEQYF; DNA: TGTGCCAGCAGTTTTTCCTCCTACGAGCAGTACTTC
V: TRBV10-2; size: NA; D: TRBD1; J: TRBJ1-1; CDR3: CASRGGRLVEAFF; DNA: TGCGCCAGCAGAGGGGGCAGATTAGTTGAAGCTTTCTTT
V: TRBV10-3; size: NA; D: TRBD1; J: TRBJ2-4; CDR3: CAISETTGLAKNIQYF; DNA: TGTGCCATCAGTGAGACGACAGGGCTAGCCAAAAACATTCAGTACTTC
V: TRBV19; size: NA; D: NA; J: TRBJ1-2; CDR3: CASSIGGVYSYTF; DNA: TGTGCCAGTAGTATAGGCGGGGTGTATAGCTACACCTTC
V: TRBV6-6; size: NA; D: NA; J: TRBJ1-3; CDR3: CASSFPGPSGNTIYF; DNA: TGTGCCAGCAGTTTTCCCGGGCCCTCTGGAAACACCATATATTTT
V: TRBV30; size: NA; D: NA; J: TRBJ1-6; CDR3: CAWKEVPWMDSPLHF; DNA: TGTGCCTGGAAGGAGGTGCCCTGGATGGATTCACCCCTCCACTTT
V: TRBV19; size: once; D: TRBD2; J: TRBJ2-1; CDR3: CASSRPSGNYNEQFF; DNA: TGTGCCAGTAGTAGACCTAGCGGGAATTACAATGAGCAGTTCTTC
V: TRBV6-5; size: NA; D: NA; J: TRBJ2-5; CDR3: CASSAQETQYF; DNA: TGTGCCAGCAGTGCCCAAGAGACCCAGTACTTC
V: TRBV4-1; size: NA; D: TRBD1; J: TRBJ2-2; CDR3: CASSQQGAGAGELFF; DNA: TGCGCCAGCAGTCAACAGGGGGCCGGAGCCGGGGAGCTGTTTTTT
V: TRBV9; size: NA; D: TRBD2; J: TRBJ2-2; CDR3: CASSESGRRFTGELFF; DNA: TGTGCCAGCAGCGAAAGCGGGAGACGATTCACCGGGGAGCTGTTTTTT
V: TRBV7-9; size: NA; D: TRBD1; J: TRBJ2-5; CDR3: CASSPQGETQYF; DNA: TGTGCCAGCAGCCCACAGGGGGAGACCCAGTACTTC
V: TRBV2; size: NA; D: TRBD2; J: TRBJ2-7; CDR3: CASVGVASGSYEQYF; DNA: TGTGCCAGCGTGGGGGTGGCTAGCGGGAGCTACGAGCAGTACTTC
V: TRBV11-2; size: NA; D: NA; J: TRBJ2-3; CDR3: CASSLDPSGGGPDTQYF; DNA: TGTGCCAGCAGCTTAGATCCGTCGGGCGGAGGTCCAGATACGCAGTATTTT
V: TRBV5-1; size: few; D: NA; J: TRBJ1-1; CDR3: CASSIQVNTEAFF; DNA: TGCGCCAGCAGCATACAGGTGAACACTGAAGCTTTCTTT
V: TRBV20-1; size: NA; D: NA; J: TRBJ2-5; CDR3: CSAWTRETQYF; DNA: TGCAGTGCGTGGACACGGGAGACCCAGTACTTC
V: TRBV7-9; size: NA; D: NA; J: TRBJ1-5; CDR3: CASSLLDGSNQPQHF; DNA: TGTGCCAGCAGCTTACTCGACGGATCCAATCAGCCCCAGCATTTT